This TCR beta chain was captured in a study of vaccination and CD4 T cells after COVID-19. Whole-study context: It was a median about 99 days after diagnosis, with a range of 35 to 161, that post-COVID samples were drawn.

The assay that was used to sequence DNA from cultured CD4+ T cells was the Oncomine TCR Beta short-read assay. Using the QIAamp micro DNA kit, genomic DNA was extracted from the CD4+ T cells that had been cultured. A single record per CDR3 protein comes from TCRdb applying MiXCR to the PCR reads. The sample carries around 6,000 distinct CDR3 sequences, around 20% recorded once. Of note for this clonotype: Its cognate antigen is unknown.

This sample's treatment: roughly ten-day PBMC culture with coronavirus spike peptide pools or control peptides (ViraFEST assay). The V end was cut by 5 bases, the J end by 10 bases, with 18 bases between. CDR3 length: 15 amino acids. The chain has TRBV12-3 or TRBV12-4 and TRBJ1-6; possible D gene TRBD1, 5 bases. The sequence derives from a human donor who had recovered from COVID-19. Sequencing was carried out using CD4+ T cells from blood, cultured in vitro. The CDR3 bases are TGTGCCAGCAGTCCCCCTGGCGGGGGACGGTCACCCCTCCACTTT. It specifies CASSPPGGGRSPLHF.